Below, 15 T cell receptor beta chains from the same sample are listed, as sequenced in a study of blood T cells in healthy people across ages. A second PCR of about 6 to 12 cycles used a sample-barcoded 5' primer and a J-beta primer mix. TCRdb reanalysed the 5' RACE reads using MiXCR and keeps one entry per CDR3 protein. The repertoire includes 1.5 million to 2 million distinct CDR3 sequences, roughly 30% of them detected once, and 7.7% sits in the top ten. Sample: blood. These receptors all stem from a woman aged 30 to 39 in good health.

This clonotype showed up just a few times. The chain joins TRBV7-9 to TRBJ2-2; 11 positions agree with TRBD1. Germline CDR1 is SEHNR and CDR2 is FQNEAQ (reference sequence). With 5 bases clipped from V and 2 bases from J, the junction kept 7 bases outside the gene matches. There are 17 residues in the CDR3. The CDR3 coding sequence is TGTGCCAGCAGCCCGGGGACAGGGGGATCCAACACCGGGGAGCTGTTTTTT. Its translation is CASSPGTGGSNTGELFF.

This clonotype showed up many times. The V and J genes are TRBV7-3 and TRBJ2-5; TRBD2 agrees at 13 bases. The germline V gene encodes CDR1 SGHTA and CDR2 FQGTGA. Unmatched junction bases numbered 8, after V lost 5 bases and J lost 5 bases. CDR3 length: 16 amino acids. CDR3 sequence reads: CASSRTSGGARETQYF. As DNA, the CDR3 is TGTGCCAGCAGCCGTACTAGCGGGGGGGCCAGGGAGACCCAGTACTTC.

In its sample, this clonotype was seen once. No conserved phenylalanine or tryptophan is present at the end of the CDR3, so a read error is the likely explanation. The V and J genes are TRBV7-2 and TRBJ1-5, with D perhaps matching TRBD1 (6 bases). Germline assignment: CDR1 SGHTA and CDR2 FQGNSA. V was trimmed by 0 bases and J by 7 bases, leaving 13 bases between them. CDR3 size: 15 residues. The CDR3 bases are TGTGCCAGCAGCTTAGCGGGGGCCTCTCGCCAGCCCCAGCATTGT. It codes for CASSLAGASRQPQHC.

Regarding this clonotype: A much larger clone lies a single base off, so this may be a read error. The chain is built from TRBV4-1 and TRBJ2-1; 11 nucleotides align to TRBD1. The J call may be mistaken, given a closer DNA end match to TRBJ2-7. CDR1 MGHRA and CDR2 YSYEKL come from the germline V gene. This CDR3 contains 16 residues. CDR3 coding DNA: TGCGCCAGCAGCCAAGTGGGACAGGGGGGAAAAAATGAGCAGTACTTC. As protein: CASSQVGQGGKNEQYF.

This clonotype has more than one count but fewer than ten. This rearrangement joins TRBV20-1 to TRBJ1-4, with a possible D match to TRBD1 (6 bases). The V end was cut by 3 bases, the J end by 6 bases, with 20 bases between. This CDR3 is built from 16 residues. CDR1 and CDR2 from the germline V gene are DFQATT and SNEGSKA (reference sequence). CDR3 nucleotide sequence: TGCAGTGCTAGTGGTTCGAGGACAGTTGGCGATGAAAAACTGTTTTTT. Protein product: CSASGSRTVGDEKLFF.

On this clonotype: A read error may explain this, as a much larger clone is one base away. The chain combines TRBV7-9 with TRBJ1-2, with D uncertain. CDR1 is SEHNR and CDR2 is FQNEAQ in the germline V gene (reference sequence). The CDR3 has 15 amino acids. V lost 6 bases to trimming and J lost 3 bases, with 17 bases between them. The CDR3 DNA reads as TGTGCCAGCAGTCAAGCGCGCAGTTTCCACTATGGCTACACCTTC. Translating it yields CASSQARSFHYGYTF.

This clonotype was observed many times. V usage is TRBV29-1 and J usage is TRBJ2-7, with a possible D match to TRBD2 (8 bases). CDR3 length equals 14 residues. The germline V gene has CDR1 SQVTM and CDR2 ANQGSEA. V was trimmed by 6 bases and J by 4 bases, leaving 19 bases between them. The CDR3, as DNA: TGCAGCGTCGGGGGGGGGACAGCCGGGTACGAGCAGTACTTC. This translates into CSVGGGTAGYEQYF.

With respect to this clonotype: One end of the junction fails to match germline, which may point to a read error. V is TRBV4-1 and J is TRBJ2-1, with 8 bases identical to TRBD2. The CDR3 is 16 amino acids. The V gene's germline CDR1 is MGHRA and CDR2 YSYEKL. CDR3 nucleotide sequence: TGCGCCCGCAGCCAAGGAGGCGGGGGGCTATACAATGAGCAGTTCTTC. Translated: CARSQGGGGLYNEQFF.

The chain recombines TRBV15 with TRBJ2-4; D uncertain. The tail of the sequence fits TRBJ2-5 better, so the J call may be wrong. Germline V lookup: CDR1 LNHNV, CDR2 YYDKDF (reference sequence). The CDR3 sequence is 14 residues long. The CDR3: CATSRAGKQETQYF. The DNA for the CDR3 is TGTGCCACCAGCAGAGCGGGCAAGCAAGAGACCCAGTACTTC.

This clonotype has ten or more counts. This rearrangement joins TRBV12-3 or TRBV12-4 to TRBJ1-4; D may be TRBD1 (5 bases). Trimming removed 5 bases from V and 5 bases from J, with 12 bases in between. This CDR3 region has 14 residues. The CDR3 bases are TGTGCCAGCAGTAGGGACCTCCTAAATGAAAAACTGTTTTTT. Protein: CASSRDLLNEKLFF.

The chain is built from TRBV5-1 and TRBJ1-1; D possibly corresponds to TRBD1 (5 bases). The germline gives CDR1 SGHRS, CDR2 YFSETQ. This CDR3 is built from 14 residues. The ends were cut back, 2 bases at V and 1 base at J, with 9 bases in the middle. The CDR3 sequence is CASSFNTGNTEAFF. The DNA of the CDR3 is TGCGCCAGCAGCTTCAATACAGGGAACACTGAAGCTTTCTTT.

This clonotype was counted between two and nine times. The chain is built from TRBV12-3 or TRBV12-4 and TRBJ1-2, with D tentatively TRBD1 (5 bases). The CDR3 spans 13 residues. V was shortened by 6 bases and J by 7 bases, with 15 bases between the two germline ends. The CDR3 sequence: CASSRGENGGYTF. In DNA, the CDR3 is TGTGCCAGCAGCCGGGGGGAGAACGGTGGCTACACCTTC.

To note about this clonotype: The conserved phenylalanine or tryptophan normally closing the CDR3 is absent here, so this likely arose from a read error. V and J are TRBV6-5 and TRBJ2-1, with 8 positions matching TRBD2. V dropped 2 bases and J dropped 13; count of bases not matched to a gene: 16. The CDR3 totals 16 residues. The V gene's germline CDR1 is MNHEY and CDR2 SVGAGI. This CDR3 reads CASSYRGGSHGETQFV. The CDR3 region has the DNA TGTGCCAGCAGTTACCGCGGGGGGTCCCATGGAGAGACCCAGTTCGTC.

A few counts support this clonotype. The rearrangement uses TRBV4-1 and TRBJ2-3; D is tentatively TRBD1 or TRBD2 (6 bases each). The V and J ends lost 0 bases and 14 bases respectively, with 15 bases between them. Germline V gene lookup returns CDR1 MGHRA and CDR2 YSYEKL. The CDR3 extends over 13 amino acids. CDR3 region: CASSQDREGGGYF. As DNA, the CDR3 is TGCGCCAGCAGCCAAGATAGAGAGGGGGGAGGGTATTTT.

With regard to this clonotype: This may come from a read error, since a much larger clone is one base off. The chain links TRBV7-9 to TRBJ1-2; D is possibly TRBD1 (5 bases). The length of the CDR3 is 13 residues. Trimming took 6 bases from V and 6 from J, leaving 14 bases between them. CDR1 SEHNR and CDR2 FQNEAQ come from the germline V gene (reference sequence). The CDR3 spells CASRLGRGDGYTF. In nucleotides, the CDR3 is TGTGCCAGCAGATTGGGTAGAGGGGATGGCTACACCTTC.